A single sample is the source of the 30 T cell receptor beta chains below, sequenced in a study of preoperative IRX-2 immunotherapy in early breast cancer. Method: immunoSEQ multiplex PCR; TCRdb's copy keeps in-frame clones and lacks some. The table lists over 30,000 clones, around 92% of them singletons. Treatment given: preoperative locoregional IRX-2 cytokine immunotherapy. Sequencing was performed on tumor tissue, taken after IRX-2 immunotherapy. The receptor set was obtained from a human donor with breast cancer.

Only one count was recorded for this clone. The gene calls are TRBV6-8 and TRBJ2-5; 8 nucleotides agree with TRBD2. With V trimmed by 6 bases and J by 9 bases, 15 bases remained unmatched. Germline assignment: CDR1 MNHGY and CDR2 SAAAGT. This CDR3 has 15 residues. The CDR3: CASSVGTSGYRAQYF. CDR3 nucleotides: TGTGCCAGCAGCGTTGGAACTAGCGGCTACAGGGCCCAGTACTTC.

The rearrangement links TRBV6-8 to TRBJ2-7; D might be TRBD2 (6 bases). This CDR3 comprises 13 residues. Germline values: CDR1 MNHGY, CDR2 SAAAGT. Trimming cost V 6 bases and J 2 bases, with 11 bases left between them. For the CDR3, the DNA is TGTGCCAGCAGGGGGGGAGGCGCCTACGAGCAGTACGTC. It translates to CASRGGGAYEQYV.

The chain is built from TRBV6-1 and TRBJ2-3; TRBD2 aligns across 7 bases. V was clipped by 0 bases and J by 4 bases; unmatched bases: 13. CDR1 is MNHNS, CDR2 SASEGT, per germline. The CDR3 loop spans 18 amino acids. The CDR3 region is CASSEARAGVYRADTQYF. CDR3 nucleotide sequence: TGTGCCAGCAGTGAAGCTAGGGCGGGGGTTTATAGGGCAGATACGCAGTATTTT.

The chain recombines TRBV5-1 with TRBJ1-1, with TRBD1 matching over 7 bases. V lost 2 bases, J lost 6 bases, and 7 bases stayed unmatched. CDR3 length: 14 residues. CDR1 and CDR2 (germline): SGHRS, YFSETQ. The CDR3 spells CASSLRQGGPEAFF. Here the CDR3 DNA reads TGCGCCAGCAGCTTAAGGCAGGGGGGGCCTGAAGCTTTCTTT. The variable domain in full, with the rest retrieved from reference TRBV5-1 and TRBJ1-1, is KAGVTQTPRYLIKTRGQQVTLSCSPISGHRSVSWYQQTPGQGLQFLFEYFSETQRNKGNFPGRFSGRQFSNSRSEMNVSTLELGDSALYLCASSLRQGGPEAFFGQGTRLTVV.

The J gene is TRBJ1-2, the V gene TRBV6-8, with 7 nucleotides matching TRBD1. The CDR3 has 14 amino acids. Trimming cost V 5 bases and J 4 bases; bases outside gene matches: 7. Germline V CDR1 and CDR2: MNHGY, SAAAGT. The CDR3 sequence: CASSVGGGGYGYTF. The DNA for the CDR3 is TGTGCCAGCAGTGTTGGAGGGGGCGGCTATGGCTACACCTTC.

As DNA, the CDR3 is TGTGCCAGCAGCCAAGGATACGGGAAGACCTTC. This gives the protein CASSQGYGKTF. The chain employs TRBV14 and TRBJ1-2; D remains ambiguous. There are 11 residues in the CDR3. Trimming removed 1 base at V and 14 bases at J, with 11 bases between. Germline CDR1 SGHDN, CDR2 FVKESK.

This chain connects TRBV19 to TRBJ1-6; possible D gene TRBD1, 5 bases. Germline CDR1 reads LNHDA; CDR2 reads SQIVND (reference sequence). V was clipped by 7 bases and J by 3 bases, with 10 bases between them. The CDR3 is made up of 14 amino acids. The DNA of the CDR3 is TGTGCCAGTACGAGGGGTAGCTATAATTCACCCCTCCACTTT. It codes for CASTRGSYNSPLHF.

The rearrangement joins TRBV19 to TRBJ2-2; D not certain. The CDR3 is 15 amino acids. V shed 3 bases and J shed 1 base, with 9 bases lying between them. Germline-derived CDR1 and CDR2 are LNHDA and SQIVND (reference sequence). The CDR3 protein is CASSISLGNTGELFF. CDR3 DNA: TGTGCCAGTAGTATCTCTCTCGGGAACACCGGGGAGCTGTTTTTT.

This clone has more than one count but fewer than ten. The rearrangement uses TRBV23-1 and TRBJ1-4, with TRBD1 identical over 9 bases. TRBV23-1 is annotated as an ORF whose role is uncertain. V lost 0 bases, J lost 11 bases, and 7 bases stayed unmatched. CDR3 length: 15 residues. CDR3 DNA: TGCGCCAGCAGTCAATCGACAGGGGGTCTGGAGAAACTGTTTTTT. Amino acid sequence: CASSQSTGGLEKLFF.

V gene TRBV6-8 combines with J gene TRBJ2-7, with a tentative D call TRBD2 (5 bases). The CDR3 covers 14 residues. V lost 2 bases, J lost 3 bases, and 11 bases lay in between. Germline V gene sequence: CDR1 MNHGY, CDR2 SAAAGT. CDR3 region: CASSYREPIYEQYV. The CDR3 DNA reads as TGTGCCAGCAGTTACCGGGAACCAATCTACGAGCAGTACGTC.

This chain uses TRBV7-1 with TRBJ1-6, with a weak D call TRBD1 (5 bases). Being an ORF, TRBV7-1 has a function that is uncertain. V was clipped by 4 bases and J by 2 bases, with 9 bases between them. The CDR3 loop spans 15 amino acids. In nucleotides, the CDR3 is TGTGCCAGCAGCTGGGGGGATGCCTATAATTCACCCCTCCACTTT. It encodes CASSWGDAYNSPLHF.

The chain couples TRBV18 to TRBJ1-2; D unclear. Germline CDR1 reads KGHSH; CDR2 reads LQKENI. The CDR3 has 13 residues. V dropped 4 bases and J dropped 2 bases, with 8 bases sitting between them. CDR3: CASSQDYNYGYTF. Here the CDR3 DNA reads TGTGCCAGCTCACAAGACTACAACTATGGCTACACCTTC.

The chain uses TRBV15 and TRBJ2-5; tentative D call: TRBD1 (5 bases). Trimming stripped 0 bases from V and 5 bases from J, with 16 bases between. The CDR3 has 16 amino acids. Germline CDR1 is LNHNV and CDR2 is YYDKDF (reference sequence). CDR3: CATSRDPAGLRETQYF. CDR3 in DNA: TGTGCCACCAGCAGAGATCCGGCAGGGCTGCGGGAGACCCAGTACTTC.

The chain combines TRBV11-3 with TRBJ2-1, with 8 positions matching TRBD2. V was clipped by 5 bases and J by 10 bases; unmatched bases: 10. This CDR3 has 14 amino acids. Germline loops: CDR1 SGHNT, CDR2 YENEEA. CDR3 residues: CASSMSGGLGEQFF. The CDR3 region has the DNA TGTGCCAGCAGCATGTCGGGGGGACTAGGAGAGCAGTTCTTC. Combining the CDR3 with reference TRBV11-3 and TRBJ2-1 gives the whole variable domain EAGVVQSPRYKIIEKKQPVAFWCNPISGHNTLYWYLQNLGQGPELLIRYENEEAVDDSQLPKDRFSAERLKGVDSTLKIQPAELGDSAVYLCASSMSGGLGEQFFGPGTRLTVL.

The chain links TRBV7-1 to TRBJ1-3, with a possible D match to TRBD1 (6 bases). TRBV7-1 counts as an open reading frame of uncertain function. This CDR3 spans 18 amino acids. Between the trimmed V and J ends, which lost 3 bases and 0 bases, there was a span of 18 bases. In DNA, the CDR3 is TGTGCCAGCAGCTCTCAGTCGGGCAGGGGAACCTCTGGAAACACCATATATTTT. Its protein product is CASSSQSGRGTSGNTIYF.

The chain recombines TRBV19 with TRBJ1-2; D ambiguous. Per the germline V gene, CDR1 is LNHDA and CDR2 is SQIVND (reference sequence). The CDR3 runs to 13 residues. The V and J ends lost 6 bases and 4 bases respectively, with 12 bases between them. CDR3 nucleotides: TGTGCCAGTAGCGCTGACGGGTTCTATGGCTACACCTTC. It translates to CASSADGFYGYTF.

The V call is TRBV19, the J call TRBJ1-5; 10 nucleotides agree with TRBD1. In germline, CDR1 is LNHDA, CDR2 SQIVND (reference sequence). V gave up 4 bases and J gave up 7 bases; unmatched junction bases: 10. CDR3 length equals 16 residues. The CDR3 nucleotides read TGTGCCAGTAGTACCCAGGACAGGGGGGTGGAACAGCCCCAGCATTTT. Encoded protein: CASSTQDRGVEQPQHF.

DNA for the CDR3: TGTGCCAGTACTCCGGGACAGCTTTATAGCAATCAGCCCCAGCATTTT. Protein product: CASTPGQLYSNQPQHF. The genes are TRBV19 and TRBJ1-5, with 7 positions matching TRBD1. Germline-derived CDR1 and CDR2 are LNHDA and SQIVND (reference sequence). The CDR3 is made up of 16 amino acids. V lost 7 bases, J lost 0 bases, and 9 bases stayed unmatched.

The DNA for the CDR3 is TGTGCCAGCAATCGGGACGAACCCGTCGGGGACACCATATATTTT. Encoded protein: CASNRDEPVGDTIYF. The chain joins TRBV6-8 to TRBJ1-3; D is perhaps TRBD1 (5 bases). Germline-derived CDR1 and CDR2 are MNHGY and SAAAGT. CDR3 size: 15 residues. The V gene lost 7 bases and the J gene lost 8 bases, with 21 bases spanning the gap.

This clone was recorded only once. The CDR3 region has the DNA TGTGCTAGTCATCAGGGCGCGATGAACACTGAAGCTTTCTTT. It translates to CASHQGAMNTEAFF. The chain employs TRBV12-5 and TRBJ1-1; tentative D call: TRBD1 (5 bases). The germline V and J ends were trimmed by 8 bases and 0 bases, with 13 bases remaining between them. CDR3 size: 14 residues. Germline loops: CDR1 LGHNT, CDR2 FRNRAP.

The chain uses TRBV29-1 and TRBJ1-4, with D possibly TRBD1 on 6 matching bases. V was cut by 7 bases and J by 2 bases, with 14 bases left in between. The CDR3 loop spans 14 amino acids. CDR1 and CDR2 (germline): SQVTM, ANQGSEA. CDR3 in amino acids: CSAEGRGTNEKLFF. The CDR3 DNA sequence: TGCAGCGCAGAAGGAAGGGGGACTAATGAAAAACTGTTTTTT. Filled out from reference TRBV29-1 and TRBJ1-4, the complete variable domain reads SAVISQKPSRDICQRGTSLTIQCQVDSQVTMMFWYRQQPGQSLTLIATANQGSEATYESGFVIDKFPISRPNLTFSTLTVSNMSPEDSSIYLCSAEGRGTNEKLFFGSGTQLSVL.

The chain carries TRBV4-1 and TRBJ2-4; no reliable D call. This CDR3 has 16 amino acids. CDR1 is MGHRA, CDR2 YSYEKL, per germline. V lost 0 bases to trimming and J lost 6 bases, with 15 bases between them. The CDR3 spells CASSQDTVGRANIQYF. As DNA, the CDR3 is TGCGCCAGCAGCCAAGATACAGTTGGGCGAGCAAACATTCAGTACTTC.

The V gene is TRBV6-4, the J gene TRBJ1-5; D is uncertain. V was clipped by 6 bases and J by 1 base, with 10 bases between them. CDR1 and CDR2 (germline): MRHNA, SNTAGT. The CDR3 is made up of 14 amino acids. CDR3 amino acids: CASRRLGSNQPQHF. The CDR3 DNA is TGTGCCAGCAGACGACTGGGAAGCAATCAGCCCCAGCATTTT.

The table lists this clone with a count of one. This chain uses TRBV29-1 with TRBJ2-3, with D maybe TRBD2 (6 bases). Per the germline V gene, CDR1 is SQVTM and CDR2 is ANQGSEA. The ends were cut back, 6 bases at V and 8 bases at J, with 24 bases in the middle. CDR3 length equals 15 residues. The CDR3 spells CSVDPRRGLSGTQYF. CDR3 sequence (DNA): TGCAGCGTCGACCCGCGGCGGGGACTTTCGGGTACGCAGTATTTT.

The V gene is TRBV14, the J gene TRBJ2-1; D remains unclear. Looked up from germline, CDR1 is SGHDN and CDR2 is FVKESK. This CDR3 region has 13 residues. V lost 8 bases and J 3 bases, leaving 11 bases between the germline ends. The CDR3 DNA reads TGTGCCAGCGCCCCCCACGGCTACAATGAGCAGTTCTTC. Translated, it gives CASAPHGYNEQFF.

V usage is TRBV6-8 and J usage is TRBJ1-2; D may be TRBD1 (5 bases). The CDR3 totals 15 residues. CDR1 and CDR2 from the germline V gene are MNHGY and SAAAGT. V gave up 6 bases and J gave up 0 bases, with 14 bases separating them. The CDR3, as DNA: TGTGCCAGCAGCCGGCAGGGATCTGCTAACTATGGCTACACCTTC. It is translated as CASSRQGSANYGYTF.

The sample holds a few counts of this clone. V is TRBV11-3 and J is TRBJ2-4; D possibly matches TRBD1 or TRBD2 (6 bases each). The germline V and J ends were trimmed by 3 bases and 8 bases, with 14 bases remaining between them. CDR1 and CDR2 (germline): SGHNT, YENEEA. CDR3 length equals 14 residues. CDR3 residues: CASSFLQGGDIQYF. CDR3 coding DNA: TGTGCCAGCAGCTTCTTACAGGGCGGGGACATTCAGTACTTC.

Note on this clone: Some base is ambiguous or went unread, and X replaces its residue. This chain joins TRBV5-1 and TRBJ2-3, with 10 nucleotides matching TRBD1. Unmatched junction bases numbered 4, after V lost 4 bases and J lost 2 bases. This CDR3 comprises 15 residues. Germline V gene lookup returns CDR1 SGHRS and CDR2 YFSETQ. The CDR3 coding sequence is TGCGCCAGCAGCCCGGGACAGGGGYTCACAGATACGCAGTATTTT. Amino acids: CASSPGQGXTDTQYF.

The CDR3 here is CASSQEGGGSYNEQFF. CDR3 bases: TGCGCCAGCAGCCAAGAAGGGGGGGGCTCTTACAATGAGCAGTTCTTC. The J gene is TRBJ2-1, the V gene TRBV1; the table assigns TRBD2, which was not confirmed against the DNA. TRBV1 is listed as a pseudogene. There are 16 residues in the CDR3.

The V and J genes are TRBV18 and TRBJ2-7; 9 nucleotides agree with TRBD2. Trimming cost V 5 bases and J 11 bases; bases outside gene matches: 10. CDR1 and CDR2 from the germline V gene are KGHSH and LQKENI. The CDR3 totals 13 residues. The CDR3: CASSAGTSHGEYF. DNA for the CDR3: TGTGCCAGCTCAGCCGGGACTAGCCATGGCGAGTACTTC. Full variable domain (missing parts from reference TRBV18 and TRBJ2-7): NAGVMQNPRHLVRRRGQEARLRCSPMKGHSHVYWYRQLPEEGLKFMVYLQKENIIDESGMPKERFSAEFPKEGPSILRIQQVVRGDSAAYFCASSAGTSHGEYFGPGTRLTVT.